Following are 10 T cell receptor beta chains from one sample sequenced in a study of blood T cell repertoires in COVID-19. The table came from immunoSEQ multiplex PCR; TCRdb's copy has only in-frame clones and leaves some out. The sample has approximately 160,000 clones, around 84% seen once; the top ten hold 5.5% to 7%. Source material: peripheral blood. The receptors here all came from a man aged 50-59 years with active or convalescent COVID-19.

The chain links TRBV11-2 to TRBJ2-3, with unresolved D. Looked up from germline, CDR1 is SGHAT and CDR2 is FQNNGV. The V end lost 5 bases, the J end lost 1 base, and 13 bases lay between the germline ends. This CDR3 is built from 15 residues. In DNA, the CDR3 is TGTGCCAGCAGCCGCCTTGGGCTACGCACAGATACGCAGTATTTT. This codes for CASSRLGLRTDTQYF.

This chain's CDR3 is CAAGGSSPDTQYF. The CDR3 nucleotides are TGTGCCGCGGGCGGGAGTTCCCCAGATACGCAGTATTTT. This rearrangement joins TRBV12-1 to TRBJ2-3; the tabulated D call, TRBD2, remains unverified against the DNA. TRBV12-1 is given as a pseudogene. The CDR3 contains 13 residues.

The rearrangement uses TRBV4-1 and TRBJ2-1; D is uncertain. V lost 1 base to trimming and J lost 0 bases, with 13 bases between them. This CDR3 region has 17 residues. Germline V gene data show CDR1 as MGHRA and CDR2 as YSYEKL. CDR3 sequence: CASSQVPTPISYNEQFF. The CDR3 DNA sequence: TGCGCCAGCAGCCAAGTCCCGACTCCCATCTCCTACAATGAGCAGTTCTTC.

The chain couples TRBV2 to TRBJ2-3, with D uncertain. CDR1 SNHLY and CDR2 FYNNEI come from the germline V gene. The CDR3 spans 12 residues. V was cut by 8 bases and J by 2 bases, with 8 bases left in between. CDR3 residues: CASEQDTDTQYF. As DNA, the CDR3 is TGTGCCAGCGAGCAGGACACAGATACGCAGTATTTT.

This chain uses TRBV15 with TRBJ2-7, with TRBD1 matching 7 bases. Germline V gene sequence: CDR1 LNHNV, CDR2 YYDKDF (reference sequence). Trimming at V came to 0 bases and at J to 2 bases, leaving 10 bases not matched to a gene. This CDR3 region has 17 residues. The CDR3 loop is CATSRDRGLGGAYEQYF. In nucleotides, the CDR3 is TGTGCCACCAGCAGAGATAGGGGATTAGGGGGCGCCTACGAGCAGTACTTC.

The gene calls are TRBV6-2 or TRBV6-3 and TRBJ2-6, with TRBD1 identical over 10 bases. The CDR3 has 17 residues. Trimming cost V 2 bases and J 4 bases; bases outside gene matches: 5. Germline V lookup: CDR1 MNHEY, CDR2 SVGEGT. CDR3 sequence (DNA): TGTGCCAGCAGTTACGACAGGGGGCGCGGCGGGGCCAACGTCCTGACTTTC. Translating it yields CASSYDRGRGGANVLTF.

J is TRBJ2-3 and V is TRBV2; D is perhaps TRBD2 (5 bases). Germline CDR1 SNHLY, CDR2 FYNNEI. The CDR3 has 14 amino acids. Trimming left V 2 bases short and J 3 bases short, with 9 bases between. The CDR3 region is CASSERGRTDTQYF. CDR3 DNA sequence: TGTGCCAGCAGTGAACGCGGGCGGACAGATACGCAGTATTTT.

The CDR3 region is CASSPSTSGSGEQYF. As DNA, the CDR3 is TGTGCCAGCAGCCCCTCAACTAGCGGGAGTGGCGAGCAGTACTTC. The chain employs TRBV11-3 and TRBJ2-7; TRBD2 matches at 11 bases. In germline, CDR1 is SGHNT, CDR2 YENEEA. This CDR3 spans 15 amino acids. V lost 5 bases to trimming and J lost 6 bases; unmatched junction nucleotides: 9.

The CDR3 DNA reads as TGTGCCAGCAGCCACCGGACGGGATATAATTCACCCCTCCACTTT. Translating it yields CASSHRTGYNSPLHF. The chain uses TRBV3-1 (or the pseudogene TRBV3-2) and TRBJ1-6; D gene unclear. CDR3 length: 15 amino acids. Germline V lookup: CDR1 LGHDT, CDR2 YNNKEL (reference sequence). Deletions cut 3 bases from V and 4 bases from J, with 10 bases between.

This chain uses TRBV27 with TRBJ2-7; TRBD1 agrees at 7 bases. Trimming at V came to 2 bases and at J to 2 bases, leaving 6 bases not matched to a gene. CDR3 size: 15 residues. CDR1 is MNHEY, CDR2 SMNVEV, per germline (reference sequence). The CDR3 here is CASSLAPGQPYEQYF. The CDR3 bases are TGTGCCAGCAGTTTAGCCCCGGGACAGCCCTACGAGCAGTACTTC.